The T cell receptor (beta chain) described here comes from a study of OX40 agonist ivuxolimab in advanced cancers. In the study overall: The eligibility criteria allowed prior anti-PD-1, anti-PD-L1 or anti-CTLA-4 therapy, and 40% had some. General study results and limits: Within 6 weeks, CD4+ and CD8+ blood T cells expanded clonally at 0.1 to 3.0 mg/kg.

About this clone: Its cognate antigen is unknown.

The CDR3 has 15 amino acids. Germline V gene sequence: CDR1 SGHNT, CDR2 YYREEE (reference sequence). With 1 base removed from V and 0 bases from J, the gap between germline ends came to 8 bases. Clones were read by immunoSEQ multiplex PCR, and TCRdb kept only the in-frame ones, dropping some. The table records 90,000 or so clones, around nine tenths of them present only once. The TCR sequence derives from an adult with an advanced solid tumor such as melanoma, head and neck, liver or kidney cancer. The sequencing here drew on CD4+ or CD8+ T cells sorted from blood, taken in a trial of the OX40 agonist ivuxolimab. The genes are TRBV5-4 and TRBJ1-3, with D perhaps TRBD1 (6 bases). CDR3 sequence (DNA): TGTGCCAGCAGCTTGCAGGGGCCCTCTGGAAACACCATATATTTT. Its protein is CASSLQGPSGNTIYF.